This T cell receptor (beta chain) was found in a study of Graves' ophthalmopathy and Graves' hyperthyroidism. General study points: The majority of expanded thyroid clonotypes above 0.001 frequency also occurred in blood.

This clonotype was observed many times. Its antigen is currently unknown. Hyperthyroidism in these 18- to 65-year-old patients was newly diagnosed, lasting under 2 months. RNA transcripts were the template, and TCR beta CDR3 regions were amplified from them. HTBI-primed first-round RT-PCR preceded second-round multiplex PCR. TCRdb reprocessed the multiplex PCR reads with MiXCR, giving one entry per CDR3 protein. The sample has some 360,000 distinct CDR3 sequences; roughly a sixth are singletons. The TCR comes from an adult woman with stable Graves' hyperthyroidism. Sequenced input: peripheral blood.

CDR3 nucleotide sequence: TGTGCCAGCAGGTCGACAGGGCTTACCTACGAGCAGTACTTC. Its translation: CASRSTGLTYEQYF. V usage is TRBV28 and J usage is TRBJ2-7; 7 positions match TRBD1. Looked up from germline, CDR1 is MDHEN and CDR2 is SYDVKM. The CDR3 is made up of 14 amino acids. V shed 6 bases, J shed 2 bases, and the junction held 7 bases outside the gene matches.